In its sample, the clone carrying this T cell receptor (beta chain) was seen many times. The antigen is undetermined. The record originates from a study of CD8+CD57+ T cells in acquired aplastic anemia. Trimming took off 4 bases at V and 11 bases at J, with 21 bases between the two ends. Germline V gives CDR1 DFQATT, CDR2 SNEGSKA (reference sequence). There are 15 residues in the CDR3. Study findings and constraints: Significance was not reached for CD8+ Simpson's diversity between patients and controls.

Profiling that covered TCR beta VDJ and CDR3 relied on genomic DNA as its template. In TCRdb, the reads were re-called with MiXCR into one record per CDR3 protein. Of 200,000 or so distinct CDR3 sequences listed, about three fifths were seen once; the top ten hold under 60%. The sequence was obtained from a human donor with severe aplastic anemia or a healthy control (not recorded which). The genes are TRBV20-1 and TRBJ1-6, with unresolved D. The sample comprised sorted CD4+, CD8+, or CD8+CD57+ T cells (not recorded which) from PBMCs. CDR3 bases: TGCAGTGCTACTCCTCCCCCGCCGGGGAGAACACCCCTCCACTTT. Translation gives CSATPPPPGRTPLHF.